This TCR beta chain is drawn from a study of chemoradiotherapy in HPV16-positive cancers. TCRdb's table, derived via immunoSEQ multiplex PCR, lists solely in-frame clones and lacks some. This table has about 27,000 clones, 85% to 95% appearing once. The CDR3 is made up of 14 amino acids. V was pared by 2 bases and J by 5 bases, with 12 bases between. Germline V gene lookup returns CDR1 SGHTA and CDR2 FQGNSA. The clonotype comes from a human donor with HPV-associated anogenital cancer. The V and J genes are TRBV7-2 and TRBJ2-5; tentatively, D is TRBD2 (5 bases). The sample in question was blood, obtained from a patient who underwent chemoradiotherapy. The CDR3 sequence is CASSLYGMGETQYF. The CDR3 DNA follows: TGTGCCAGCAGCTTATACGGGATGGGGGAGACCCAGTACTTC. Together with reference TRBV7-2 and TRBJ2-5, the CDR3 gives the full variable domain: GAGVSQSPSNKVTEKGKDVELRCDPISGHTALYWYRQSLGQGLEFLIYFQGNSAPDKSGLPSDRFSAERTGGSVSTLTIQRTQQEDSAVYLCASSLYGMGETQYFGPGTRLLVL.